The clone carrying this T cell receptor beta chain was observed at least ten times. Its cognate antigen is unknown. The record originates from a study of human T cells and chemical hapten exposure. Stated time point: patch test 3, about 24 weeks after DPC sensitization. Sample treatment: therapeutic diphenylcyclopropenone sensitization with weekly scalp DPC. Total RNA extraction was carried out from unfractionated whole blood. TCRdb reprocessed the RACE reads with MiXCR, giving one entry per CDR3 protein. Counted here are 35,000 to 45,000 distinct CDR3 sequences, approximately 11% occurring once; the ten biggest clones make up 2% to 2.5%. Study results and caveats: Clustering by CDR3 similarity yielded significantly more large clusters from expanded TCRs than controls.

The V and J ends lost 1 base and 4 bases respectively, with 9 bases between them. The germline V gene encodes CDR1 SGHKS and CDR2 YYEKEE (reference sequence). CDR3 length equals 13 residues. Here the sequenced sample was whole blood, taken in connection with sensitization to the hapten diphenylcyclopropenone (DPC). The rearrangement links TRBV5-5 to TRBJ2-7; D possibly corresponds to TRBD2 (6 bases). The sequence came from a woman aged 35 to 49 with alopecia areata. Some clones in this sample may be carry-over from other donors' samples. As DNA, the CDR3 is TGTGCCAGCAGCTTGTCGGAGGGATACGAGCAGTACTTC. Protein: CASSLSEGYEQYF.